This T cell receptor (beta chain) was identified during a study of CD8 T cell repertoires and HIV-1 epitope variants. Study details: Separate wells received one of Twenty-five Gag or Nef variant peptides. Enriched T cells were co-cultured with equal numbers of autologous T cell-negative antigen-presenting cells. The baseline condition was 1M T cells left uncultured.

CDR1 and CDR2 from the germline V gene are LNHDA and SQIVND (reference sequence). V gave up 5 bases and J gave up 7 bases; unmatched junction bases: 8. The CDR3 length is 14 residues. On the immunoSEQ platform, TCR beta CDR3s were sequenced at survey depth. TCRdb's table, derived via immunoSEQ multiplex PCR, lists solely in-frame clones and lacks some. The table shows roughly 100,000 clones, with 60% to 80% occurring only once. The chain uses TRBV19 and TRBJ1-2, with 9 positions matching TRBD1. Sequencing input: uncultured baseline CD8+ T cells from peripheral blood mononuclear cells (PBMCs). This sequence was found in a male donor with HIV. CDR3 amino acids: CASSWDREGLGYTF. The CDR3 bases are TGTGCCAGTAGTTGGGACAGGGAAGGTCTTGGCTACACCTTC.